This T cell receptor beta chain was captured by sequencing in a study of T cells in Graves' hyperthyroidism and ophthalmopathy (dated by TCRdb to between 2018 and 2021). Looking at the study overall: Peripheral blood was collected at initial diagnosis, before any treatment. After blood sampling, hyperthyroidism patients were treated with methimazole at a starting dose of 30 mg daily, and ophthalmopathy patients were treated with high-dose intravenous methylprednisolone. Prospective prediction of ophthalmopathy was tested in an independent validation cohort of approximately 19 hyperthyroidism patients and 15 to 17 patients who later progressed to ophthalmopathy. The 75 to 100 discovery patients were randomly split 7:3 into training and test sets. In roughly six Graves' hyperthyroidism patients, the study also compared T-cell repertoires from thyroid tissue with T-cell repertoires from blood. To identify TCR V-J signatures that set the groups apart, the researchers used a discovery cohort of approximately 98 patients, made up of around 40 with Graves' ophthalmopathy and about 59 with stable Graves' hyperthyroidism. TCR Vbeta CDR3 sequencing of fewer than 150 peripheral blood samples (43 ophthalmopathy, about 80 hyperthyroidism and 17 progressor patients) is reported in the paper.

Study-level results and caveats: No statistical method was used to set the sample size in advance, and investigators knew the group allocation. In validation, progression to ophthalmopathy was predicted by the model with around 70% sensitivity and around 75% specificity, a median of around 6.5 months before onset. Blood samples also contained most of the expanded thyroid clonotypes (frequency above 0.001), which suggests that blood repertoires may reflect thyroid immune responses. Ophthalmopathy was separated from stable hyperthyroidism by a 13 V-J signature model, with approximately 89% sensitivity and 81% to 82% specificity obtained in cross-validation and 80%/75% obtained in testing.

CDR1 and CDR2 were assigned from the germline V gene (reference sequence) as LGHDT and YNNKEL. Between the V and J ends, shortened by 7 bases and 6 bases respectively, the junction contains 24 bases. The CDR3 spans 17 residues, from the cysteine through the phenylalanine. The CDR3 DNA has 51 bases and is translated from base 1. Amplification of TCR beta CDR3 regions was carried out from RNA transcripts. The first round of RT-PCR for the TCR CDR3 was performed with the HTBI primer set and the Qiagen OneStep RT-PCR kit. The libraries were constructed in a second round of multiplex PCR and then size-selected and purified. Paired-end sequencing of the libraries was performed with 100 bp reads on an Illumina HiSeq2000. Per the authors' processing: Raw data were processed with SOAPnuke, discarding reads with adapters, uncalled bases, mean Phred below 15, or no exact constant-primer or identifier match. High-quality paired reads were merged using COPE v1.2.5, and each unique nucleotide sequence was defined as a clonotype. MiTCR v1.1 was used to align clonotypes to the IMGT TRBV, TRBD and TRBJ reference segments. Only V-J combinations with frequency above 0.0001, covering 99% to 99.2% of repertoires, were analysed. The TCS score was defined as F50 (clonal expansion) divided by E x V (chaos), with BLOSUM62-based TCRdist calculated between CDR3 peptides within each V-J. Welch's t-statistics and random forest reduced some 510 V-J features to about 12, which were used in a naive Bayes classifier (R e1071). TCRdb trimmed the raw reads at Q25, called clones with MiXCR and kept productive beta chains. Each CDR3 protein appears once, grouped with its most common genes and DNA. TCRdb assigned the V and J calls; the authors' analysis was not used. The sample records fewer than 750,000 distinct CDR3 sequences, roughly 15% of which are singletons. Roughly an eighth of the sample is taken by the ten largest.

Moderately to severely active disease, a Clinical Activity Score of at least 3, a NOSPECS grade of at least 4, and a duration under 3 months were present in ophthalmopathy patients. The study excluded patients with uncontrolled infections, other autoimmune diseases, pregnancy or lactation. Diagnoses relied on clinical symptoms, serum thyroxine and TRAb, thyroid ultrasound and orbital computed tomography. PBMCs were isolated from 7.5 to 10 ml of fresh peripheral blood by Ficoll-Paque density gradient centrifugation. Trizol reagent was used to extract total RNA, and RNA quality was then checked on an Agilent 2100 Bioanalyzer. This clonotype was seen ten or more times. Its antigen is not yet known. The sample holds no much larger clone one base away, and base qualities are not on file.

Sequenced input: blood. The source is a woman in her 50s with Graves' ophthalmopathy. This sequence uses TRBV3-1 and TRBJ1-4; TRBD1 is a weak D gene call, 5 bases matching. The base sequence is TGTGCCAGCACCAGGAGGAGGATCGGACAAGGGGATGAAAAACTGTTTTTT. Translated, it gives CASTRRRIGQGDEKLFF.